These T cell receptor beta chains were read from a single sample in a study of blood T cell repertoires in COVID-19. The data were produced by immunoSEQ multiplex PCR, yet TCRdb's version contains in-frame clones alone and is incomplete. This repertoire shows 140,000 to 150,000 clones, 75% to 90% found once; its top ten account for about 11%. Sequencing used PBMCs or T cells enriched from blood (not recorded which). The origin of the receptors is a man in his sixties who had recovered from COVID-19. Each CDR3 is given with its conserved first and last residue. The D gene is left open where the match is weak. Only part of the rows carry a size: once, few, many, or a class if the clone is expanded.

V gene: TRBV6-5; J gene: TRBJ2-7; clone size: -; D gene: TRBD1; CDR3 protein: CASSKPGQGANEQYF; CDR3 DNA: TGTGCCAGCAGTAAGCCGGGACAGGGGGCCAACGAGCAGTACTTC
V gene: TRBV29-1; J gene: TRBJ2-1; clone size: -; D gene: -; CDR3 protein: CSVEAGQPYNEQFF; CDR3 DNA: TGCAGCGTTGAAGCCGGACAGCCGTACAATGAGCAGTTCTTC
V gene: TRBV7-2; J gene: TRBJ1-2; clone size: once; D gene: -; CDR3 protein: CASSLGQKNYGYTF; CDR3 DNA: TGTGCCAGCAGCTTAGGACAGAAAAACTATGGCTACACCTTC
V gene: TRBV6-1; J gene: TRBJ1-5; clone size: -; D gene: -; CDR3 protein: CASSDWGLSNQPQHF; CDR3 DNA: TGTGCCAGCAGTGATTGGGGGCTAAGCAATCAGCCCCAGCATTTT
V gene: TRBV27; J gene: TRBJ1-5; clone size: -; D gene: TRBD1; CDR3 protein: CASSLQTGDQPQHF; CDR3 DNA: TGTGCCAGCAGTTTGCAGACAGGGGATCAGCCCCAGCATTTT
V gene: TRBV7-3; J gene: TRBJ2-5; clone size: -; D gene: TRBD1; CDR3 protein: CASSRTGQGETQYF; CDR3 DNA: TGTGCCAGCAGCCGAACCGGACAGGGCGAGACCCAGTACTTC
V gene: TRBV4-1; J gene: TRBJ2-7; clone size: -; D gene: TRBD2; CDR3 protein: CASSLSGTSGTRSSYEQYF; CDR3 DNA: TGCGCCAGCAGCCTTTCCGGGACTAGCGGCACTAGAAGCTCCTACGAGCAGTACTTC
V gene: TRBV7-2; J gene: TRBJ1-3; clone size: -; D gene: TRBD1; CDR3 protein: CASSTRDRRSSGNTIYF; CDR3 DNA: TGTGCCAGCAGCACCCGGGACAGGCGATCCTCTGGAAACACCATATATTTT
V gene: TRBV2; J gene: TRBJ2-1; clone size: -; D gene: TRBD2; CDR3 protein: CASTSLAGAYNEQFF; CDR3 DNA: TGTGCCAGCACCTCTCTAGCGGGGGCCTACAATGAGCAGTTCTTC
V gene: TRBV11-3; J gene: TRBJ2-1; clone size: -; D gene: -; CDR3 protein: CASSLVSDSPNEQFF; CDR3 DNA: TGTGCCAGCAGCTTAGTCTCCGACAGCCCGAATGAGCAGTTCTTC
V gene: TRBV10-1; J gene: TRBJ2-1; clone size: few; D gene: -; CDR3 protein: CASSEGGSVGEQFF; CDR3 DNA: TGCGCCAGCAGTGAGGGAGGGAGTGTTGGTGAGCAGTTCTTC
V gene: TRBV9; J gene: TRBJ2-4; clone size: -; D gene: TRBD1; CDR3 protein: CASSVAGTGGVGKNIQYF; CDR3 DNA: TGTGCCAGCAGCGTCGCCGGGACAGGGGGCGTTGGCAAAAACATTCAGTACTTC
V gene: TRBV18; J gene: TRBJ2-1; clone size: few; D gene: TRBD2; CDR3 protein: CASSPRPGTSGSADNEQFF; CDR3 DNA: TGTGCCAGCTCACCACGTCCCGGGACTAGCGGGAGCGCCGACAATGAGCAGTTCTTC
V gene: TRBV2; J gene: TRBJ1-5; clone size: -; D gene: -; CDR3 protein: CASSEQGREQPQHF; CDR3 DNA: TGTGCCAGCAGTGAGCAGGGGAGGGAACAGCCCCAGCATTTT
V gene: TRBV27; J gene: TRBJ2-5; clone size: -; D gene: TRBD2; CDR3 protein: CASRGRSGGIRETQYF; CDR3 DNA: TGTGCCAGCAGGGGTCGTAGCGGGGGGATTCGTGAGACCCAGTACTTC
V gene: TRBV4-1; J gene: TRBJ1-4; clone size: few; D gene: -; CDR3 protein: CASSQVREKLFF; CDR3 DNA: TGCGCCAGCAGCCAAGTCCGTGAAAAACTGTTTTTT
V gene: TRBV4-1; J gene: TRBJ2-7; clone size: -; D gene: TRBD2; CDR3 protein: CASSQNFGEGWEQYF; CDR3 DNA: TGCGCCAGCAGCCAGAACTTTGGGGAGGGGTGGGAGCAGTACTTC
V gene: TRBV30; J gene: TRBJ2-1; clone size: few; D gene: TRBD2; CDR3 protein: CAWRAGGGQFF; CDR3 DNA: TGTGCCTGGAGGGCGGGCGGGGGGCAGTTCTTC
V gene: TRBV27; J gene: TRBJ1-6; clone size: -; D gene: -; CDR3 protein: CASSLSTVNSPLHF; CDR3 DNA: TGTGCCAGCAGTTTATCCACAGTAAATTCACCCCTCCACTTT
V gene: TRBV5-1; J gene: TRBJ2-2; clone size: -; D gene: TRBD2; CDR3 protein: CASRKGLAGASNTGELFF; CDR3 DNA: TGCGCCAGCAGAAAGGGACTAGCGGGGGCTTCGAACACCGGGGAGCTGTTTTTT
V gene: TRBV10-1; J gene: TRBJ2-7; clone size: once; D gene: TRBD2; CDR3 protein: CASSESGLGRDEQYF; CDR3 DNA: TGCGCCAGCAGTGAGTCGGGACTAGGAAGGGACGAGCAGTACTTC
V gene: TRBV15; J gene: TRBJ1-5; clone size: -; D gene: -; CDR3 protein: CATSRDPQGLQPQHF; CDR3 DNA: TGTGCCACCAGCAGAGACCCACAGGGCCTGCAGCCCCAGCATTTT
V gene: TRBV2; J gene: TRBJ1-4; clone size: -; D gene: -; CDR3 protein: CASTRRQTNEKLFF; CDR3 DNA: TGTGCCAGCACGCGGCGGCAAACTAATGAAAAACTGTTTTTT
V gene: TRBV2; J gene: TRBJ1-2; clone size: -; D gene: TRBD1; CDR3 protein: CASNKRTGDGYTF; CDR3 DNA: TGTGCCAGCAATAAGAGGACAGGGGATGGCTACACCTTC
V gene: TRBV2; J gene: TRBJ2-7; clone size: -; D gene: TRBD1; CDR3 protein: CASRAGTGVEEQYF; CDR3 DNA: TGTGCCAGCAGGGCCGGGACAGGGGTTGAAGAGCAGTACTTC
V gene: TRBV7-9; J gene: TRBJ1-6; clone size: -; D gene: -; CDR3 protein: CASSLDGQLNSPLHF; CDR3 DNA: TGTGCCAGCAGCTTAGATGGACAGCTTAATTCACCCCTCCACTTT